This T cell receptor beta chain is from a study of molecular identifiers for immune sequencing clone quantification. Per germline, CDR1 SSHAT and CDR2 FNYEAQ (reference sequence). The CDR3 is 16 amino acids. Trimming cost V 5 bases and J 4 bases, with 17 bases left between them. One entry per CDR3 protein, called by TCRdb with MiXCR from the PCR reads. Of over 70,000 distinct CDR3 sequences listed, around 25% are singletons. Sequencing was done on a sample of naive CD8+ T cells from blood, with Jurkat cell RNA spiked in. Specified subset: FACS-sorted CD8+CD4-CCR7+CD45RA+ naive T cells. This clonotype was obtained from a human donor in good health. Some libraries in this study had Jurkat cell RNA spiked in. This sequence joins TRBV7-7 and TRBJ2-2, with D possibly being TRBD1 (6 bases). The CDR3 sequence is CASSPQTGSFTGELFF. The CDR3 coding sequence is TGTGCCAGCAGCCCCCAGACAGGTTCCTTCACCGGGGAGCTGTTTTTT.